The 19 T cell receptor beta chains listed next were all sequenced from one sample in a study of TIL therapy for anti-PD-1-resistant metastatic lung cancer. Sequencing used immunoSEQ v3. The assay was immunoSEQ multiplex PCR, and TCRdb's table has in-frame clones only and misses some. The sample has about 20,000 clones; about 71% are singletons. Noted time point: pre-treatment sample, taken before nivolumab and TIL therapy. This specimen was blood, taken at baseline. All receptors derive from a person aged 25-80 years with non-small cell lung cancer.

CDR3 bases: TGTGCCAGCAGCGTCAAGGAGAACACTGAAGCTTTCTTT. Its protein product is CASSVKENTEAFF. The rearrangement links TRBV27 to TRBJ1-1, with D hard to call. The CDR3 runs to 13 residues. Germline CDR1 and CDR2: MNHEY and SMNVEV (reference sequence). V was trimmed by 6 bases and J by 1 base, leaving 9 bases between them.

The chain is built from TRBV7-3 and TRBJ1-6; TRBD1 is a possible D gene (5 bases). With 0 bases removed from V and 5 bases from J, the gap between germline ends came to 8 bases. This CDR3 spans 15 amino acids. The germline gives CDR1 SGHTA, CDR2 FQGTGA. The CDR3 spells CASSLTGTDNSPLHF. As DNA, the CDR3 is TGTGCCAGCAGCTTAACCGGGACTGATAATTCACCCCTCCACTTT. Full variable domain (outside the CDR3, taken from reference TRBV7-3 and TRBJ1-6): GAGVSQTPSNKVTEKGKYVELRCDPISGHTALYWYRQSLGQGPEFLIYFQGTGAADDSGLPNDRFFAVRPEGSVSTLKIQRTERGDSAVYLCASSLTGTDNSPLHFGNGTRLTVT.

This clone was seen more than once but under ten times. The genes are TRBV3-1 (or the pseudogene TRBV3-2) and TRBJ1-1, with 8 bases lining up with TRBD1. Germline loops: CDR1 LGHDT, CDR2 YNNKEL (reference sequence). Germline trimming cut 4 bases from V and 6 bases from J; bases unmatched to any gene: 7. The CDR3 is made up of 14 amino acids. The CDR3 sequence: CASSLLDRASEAFF. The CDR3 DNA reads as TGTGCCAGCAGCCTTTTGGACAGGGCATCTGAAGCTTTCTTT.

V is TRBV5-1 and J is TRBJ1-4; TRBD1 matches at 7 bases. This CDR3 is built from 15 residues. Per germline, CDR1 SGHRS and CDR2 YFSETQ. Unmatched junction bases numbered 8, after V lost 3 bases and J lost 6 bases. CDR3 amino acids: CASSSTGAPDEKLFF. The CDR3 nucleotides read TGCGCCAGCAGCTCCACAGGGGCGCCGGATGAAAAACTGTTTTTT.

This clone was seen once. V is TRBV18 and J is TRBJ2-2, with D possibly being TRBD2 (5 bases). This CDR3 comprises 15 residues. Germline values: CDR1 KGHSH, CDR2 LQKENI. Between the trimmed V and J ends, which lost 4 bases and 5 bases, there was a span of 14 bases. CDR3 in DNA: TGTGCCAGCTCACTCCGGGAAGGCGGGACCGGGGAGCTGTTTTTT. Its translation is CASSLREGGTGELFF.

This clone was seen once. As DNA, the CDR3 is TGTGCCAGTAGTATAAGGTCCGGGACAGGGGGGGTTCAGCCCCAGCATTTT. This sequence encodes CASSIRSGTGGVQPQHF. This chain joins TRBV19 and TRBJ1-5, with 11 bases aligning to TRBD1. Germline lookup yields CDR1 LNHDA and CDR2 SQIVND (reference sequence). This CDR3 is 17 amino acids long. V lost 2 bases to trimming and J lost 6 bases; unmatched junction nucleotides: 9.

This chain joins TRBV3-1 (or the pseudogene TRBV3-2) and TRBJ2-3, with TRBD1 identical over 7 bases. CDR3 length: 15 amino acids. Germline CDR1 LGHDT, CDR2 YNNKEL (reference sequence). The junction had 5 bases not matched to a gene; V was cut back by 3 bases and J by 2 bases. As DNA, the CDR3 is TGTGCCAGCAGCCAGACGACAGGGTACACAGATACGCAGTATTTT. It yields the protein CASSQTTGYTDTQYF.

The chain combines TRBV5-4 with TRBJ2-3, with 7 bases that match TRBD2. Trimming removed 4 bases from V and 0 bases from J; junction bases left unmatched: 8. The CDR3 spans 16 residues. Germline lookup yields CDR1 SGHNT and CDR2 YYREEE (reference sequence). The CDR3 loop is CASSLGLEESTDTQYF. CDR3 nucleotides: TGTGCCAGCAGCCTAGGACTAGAAGAAAGCACAGATACGCAGTATTTT. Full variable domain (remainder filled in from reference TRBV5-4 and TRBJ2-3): ETGVTQSPTHLIKTRGQQVTLRCSSQSGHNTVSWYQQALGQGPQFIFQYYREEENGRGNFPPRFSGLQFPNYSSELNVNALELDDSALYLCASSLGLEESTDTQYFGPGTRLTVL.

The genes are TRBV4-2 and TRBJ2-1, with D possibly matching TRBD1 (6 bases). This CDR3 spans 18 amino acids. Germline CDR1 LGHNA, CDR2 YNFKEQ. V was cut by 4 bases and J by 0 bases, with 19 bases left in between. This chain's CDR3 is CASSRARRQGSSYNEQFF. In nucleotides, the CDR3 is TGTGCCAGCAGCCGTGCTAGACGTCAGGGGAGCTCCTACAATGAGCAGTTCTTC.

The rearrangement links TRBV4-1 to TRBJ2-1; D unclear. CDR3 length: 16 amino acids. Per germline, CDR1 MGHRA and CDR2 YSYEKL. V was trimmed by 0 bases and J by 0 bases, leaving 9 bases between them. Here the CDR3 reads CASSQDTRSSYNEQFF. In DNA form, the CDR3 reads TGCGCCAGCAGCCAAGATACGAGGAGCTCCTACAATGAGCAGTTCTTC.

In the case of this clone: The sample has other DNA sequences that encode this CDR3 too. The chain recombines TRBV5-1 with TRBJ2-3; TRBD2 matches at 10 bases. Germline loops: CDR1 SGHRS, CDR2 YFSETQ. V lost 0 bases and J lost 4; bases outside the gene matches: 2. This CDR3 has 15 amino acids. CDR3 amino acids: CASSLALAGADTQYF. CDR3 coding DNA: TGCGCCAGCAGCTTGGCTCTAGCGGGGGCAGATACGCAGTATTTT.

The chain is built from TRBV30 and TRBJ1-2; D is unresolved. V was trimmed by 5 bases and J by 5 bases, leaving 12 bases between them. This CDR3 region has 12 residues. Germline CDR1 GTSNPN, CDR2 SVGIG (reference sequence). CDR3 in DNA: TGTGCCTGGGATGGACGGGCGTATGGCTACACCTTC. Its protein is CAWDGRAYGYTF.

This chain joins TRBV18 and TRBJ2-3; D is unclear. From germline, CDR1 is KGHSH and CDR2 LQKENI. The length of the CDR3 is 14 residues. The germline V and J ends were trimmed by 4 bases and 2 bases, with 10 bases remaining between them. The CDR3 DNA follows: TGTGCCAGCTCACGAACCGAATCCACAGATACGCAGTATTTT. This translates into CASSRTESTDTQYF. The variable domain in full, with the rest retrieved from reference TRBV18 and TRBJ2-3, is NAGVMQNPRHLVRRRGQEARLRCSPMKGHSHVYWYRQLPEEGLKFMVYLQKENIIDESGMPKERFSAEFPKEGPSILRIQQVVRGDSAAYFCASSRTESTDTQYFGPGTRLTVL.

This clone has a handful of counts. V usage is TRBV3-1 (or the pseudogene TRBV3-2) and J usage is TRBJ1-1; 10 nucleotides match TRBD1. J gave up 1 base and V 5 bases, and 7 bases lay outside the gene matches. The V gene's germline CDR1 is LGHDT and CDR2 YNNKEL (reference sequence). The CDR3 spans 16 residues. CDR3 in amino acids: CASSYGTGAKNTEAFF. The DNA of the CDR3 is TGTGCCAGCAGCTACGGGACAGGGGCTAAGAACACTGAAGCTTTCTTT.

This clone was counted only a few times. The CDR3, as DNA: TGTGCCAGCAGGGGGGACAGTTACGAGCAGTACTTC. It yields the protein CASRGDSYEQYF. The chain recombines TRBV25-1 with TRBJ2-7; 7 bases agree with TRBD1. J lost 4 bases, V lost 6 bases, and 3 bases had no gene match. Germline assignment: CDR1 MGHDK and CDR2 SYGVNS. This CDR3 contains 12 residues.

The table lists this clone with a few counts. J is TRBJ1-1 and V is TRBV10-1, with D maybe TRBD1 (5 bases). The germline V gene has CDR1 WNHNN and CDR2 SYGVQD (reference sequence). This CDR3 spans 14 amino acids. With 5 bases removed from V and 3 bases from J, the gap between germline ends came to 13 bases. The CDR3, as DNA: TGCGCCAGCAGTTGGAGACGGGGCGACACTGAAGCTTTCTTT. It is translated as CASSWRRGDTEAFF.

The CDR3 DNA reads as TGTGCCAGCAGTGACCCAGGGACGAACACTGAAGCTTTCTTT. It specifies CASSDPGTNTEAFF. The chain is built from TRBV6-2 or TRBV6-3 and TRBJ1-1, with D maybe TRBD1 (5 bases). The CDR3 covers 14 residues. V was clipped by 5 bases and J by 1 base, with 11 bases between them. Germline values: CDR1 MNHEY, CDR2 SVGEGT.

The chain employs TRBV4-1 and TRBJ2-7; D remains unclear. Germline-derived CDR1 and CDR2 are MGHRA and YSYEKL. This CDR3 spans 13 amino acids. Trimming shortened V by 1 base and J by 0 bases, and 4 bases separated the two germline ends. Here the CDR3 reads CASSQVNSYEQYF. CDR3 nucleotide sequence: TGCGCCAGCAGCCAAGTGAACTCCTACGAGCAGTACTTC.

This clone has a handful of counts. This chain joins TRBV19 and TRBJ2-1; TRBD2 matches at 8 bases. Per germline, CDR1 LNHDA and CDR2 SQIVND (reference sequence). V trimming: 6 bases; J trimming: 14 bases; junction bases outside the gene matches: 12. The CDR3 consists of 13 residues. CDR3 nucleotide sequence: TGTGCCAGTAGCTCAAGCGGGAGCCCTTCTGAGTTCTTC. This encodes CASSSSGSPSEFF.